The next 8 T cell receptor beta chains were all read from a single sample in a study of blood T cell repertoires in COVID-19. Clones were sequenced by immunoSEQ multiplex PCR, and TCRdb holds only the in-frame ones, with some missing. The table records 140,000 or so clones, about 90% of them present only once. Sequenced: peripheral blood. These receptors were taken from a woman aged 45-65 years with acute or convalescent COVID-19.

This sequence joins TRBV6-5 and TRBJ1-1, with 8 bases lining up with TRBD1. CDR1 MNHEY and CDR2 SVGAGI come from the germline V gene. The CDR3 loop spans 12 amino acids. With 5 bases clipped from V and 10 bases from J, the junction kept 6 bases outside the gene matches. CDR3 protein: CASSRDRNGAFF. Here the CDR3 DNA reads TGTGCCAGCAGTAGGGACAGGAACGGAGCTTTCTTT.

The chain has TRBV5-1 and TRBJ2-5; 15 nucleotides match TRBD2. Per germline, CDR1 SGHRS and CDR2 YFSETQ. CDR3 length: 17 residues. V lost 0 bases to trimming and J lost 2 bases; unmatched junction nucleotides: 2. DNA for the CDR3: TGCGCCAGCAGCTTGGGCGGGACTAGCGGGGGGCAAGAGACCCAGTACTTC. As protein: CASSLGGTSGGQETQYF.

This rearrangement joins TRBV29-1 to TRBJ2-1; 8 bases match TRBD2. From germline, CDR1 is SQVTM and CDR2 ANQGSEA. Trimming at V came to 8 bases and at J to 4 bases, leaving 19 bases not matched to a gene. This CDR3 is built from 17 residues. The CDR3 region is CSPCRPELAEIYNEQFF. DNA for the CDR3: TGCAGCCCCTGTCGCCCGGAACTAGCGGAGATATACAATGAGCAGTTCTTC.

The rearrangement uses TRBV12-3 or TRBV12-4 and TRBJ2-2; D uncertain. The V end lost 6 bases, the J end lost 1 base, and 6 bases lay between the germline ends. CDR3 size: 13 residues. The CDR3 loop reads CASRIQNTGELFF. The CDR3, as DNA: TGTGCCAGCAGGATACAGAACACCGGGGAGCTGTTTTTT.

To note about this clone: Other nucleotide sequences from this sample produce the same CDR3. J is TRBJ2-3 and V is TRBV9; D possibly corresponds to TRBD1 (5 bases). V was cut by 2 bases and J by 2 bases, with 15 bases left in between. CDR1 SGDLS and CDR2 YYNGEE come from the germline V gene. CDR3 size: 16 residues. The CDR3 here is CASSVATGTHTDTQYF. Written as DNA, the CDR3 is TGTGCCAGCAGCGTCGCTACAGGAACCCACACAGATACGCAGTATTTT.

V gene TRBV2 combines with J gene TRBJ2-7, with D tentatively TRBD1 (6 bases). Trimming shortened V by 7 bases and J by 0 bases, and 10 bases separated the two germline ends. The CDR3 contains 13 residues. Per germline, CDR1 SNHLY and CDR2 FYNNEI. CDR3: CASKKDSSYEQYF. CDR3 DNA: TGTGCCAGCAAGAAGGACAGCTCCTACGAGCAGTACTTC.

V usage is TRBV24-1 and J usage is TRBJ2-3; 7 bases agree with TRBD2. Losses at the gene ends were 0 bases for V and 4 bases for J; bases not matched to a gene: 6. Germline lookup yields CDR1 KGHDR and CDR2 SFDVKD. This CDR3 is built from 16 residues. The CDR3: CATSDLRLAGADTQYF. For the CDR3, the DNA is TGTGCCACCAGTGATTTGAGACTAGCTGGAGCAGATACGCAGTATTTT.

The chain is built from TRBV6-1 and TRBJ1-2, with TRBD1 identical over 7 bases. The CDR3 runs 14 residues. V lost 3 bases, J lost 7 bases, and 8 bases stayed unmatched. Germline V gives CDR1 MNHNS, CDR2 SASEGT. CDR3 sequence reads: CASSDTGTARGYTF. In DNA, the CDR3 is TGTGCCAGCAGTGACACAGGGACAGCTCGTGGCTACACCTTC.